These T cell receptor beta chains were read from a single sample in a study of chronic HIV infection and antiretroviral therapy. TCRdb re-derived calls from the 5' RACE reads in MiXCR, one entry per CDR3 protein. The table lists 30,000 to 45,000 distinct CDR3 sequences, about 8.9% of them singletons, with over 2.5% in the top ten. The sequenced sample consisted of peripheral blood. These receptors all stem from an adult who had HIV and had not received antiretroviral therapy, or was an uninfected healthy control (not recorded which). Both conserved end residues are trimmed from each CDR3.

J,V,CDR3
TRBJ1-4,TRBV5-1,ASSLGTGDVEKLF
TRBJ2-7,TRBV25-1,ASSEGTGAYEQY
TRBJ1-2,TRBV12-3/TRBV12-4,ASSDRADYGYT
TRBJ2-7,TRBV20-1,SARSDYEQY
TRBJ2-3,TRBV11-1,ASSLGFGYPDTQY
TRBJ2-5,TRBV4-2,ASSQGPARGETQY
TRBJ2-1,TRBV15,ATSRGEREYGKF
TRBJ2-3,TRBV28,ASSFIRFGTRANTQY
TRBJ1-1,TRBV4-1,ASSQVQDPVGTEAF
TRBJ2-7,TRBV28,ASREAGHSYEQY
TRBJ2-1,TRBV4-1,ASSQRETQAENEQF
TRBJ2-5,TRBV7-7,ASSLSGMLEAQY
TRBJ1-1,TRBV28,ASRFAGQGRNTEAF
TRBJ1-6,TRBV6-5,ASSYFGKGSSPLH
TRBJ2-3,TRBV28,ASSLYGGTDTQY
TRBJ2-6,TRBV23-1,ASSLGGPGANVLT
TRBJ2-2,TRBV7-2,ASSPRAGGELF
TRBJ2-3,TRBV7-2,ASSLVGLRDTQY
TRBJ2-1,TRBV28,ASSPMVWLGPYNEQF
TRBJ2-7,TRBV5-5,ASSPQGVNYEQY
TRBJ2-1,TRBV7-2,ASSDSPGNEQF
TRBJ2-7,TRBV9,ASGQLPYEQY
TRBJ2-7,TRBV20-1,SAREREYEQY
TRBJ2-7,TRBV2,ASGDRLHEQY
TRBJ1-2,TRBV2,ASWGGSYGYT
TRBJ1-5,TRBV2,ASRGAGDYSNQPQH
TRBJ1-1,TRBV6-2/TRBV6-3,ASSYPGPTEAF
TRBJ2-4,TRBV20-1,SAQKGTVQNIQY
TRBJ2-1,TRBV7-9,ASSSGTSDNEQF
TRBJ2-7,TRBV20-1,SANPGTSGSYEQY
TRBJ2-2,TRBV7-2,ASSQGDPGELF
TRBJ2-1,TRBV29-1,SVDGLAGGNEQF
TRBJ2-3,TRBV12-3/TRBV12-4,ASSPSGTDTQY
TRBJ2-5,TRBV29-1,SVGQQQETQY
TRBJ2-3,TRBV10-3,AISSRLEVTDTQY
TRBJ2-6,TRBV20-1,SARESGEAFSGANVLT
TRBJ2-5,TRBV28,ASSFPTRETQY
TRBJ1-6,TRBV5-1,ASSEGQGANSPLH
TRBJ2-4,TRBV4-1,ASSQGSDLAKNIQY